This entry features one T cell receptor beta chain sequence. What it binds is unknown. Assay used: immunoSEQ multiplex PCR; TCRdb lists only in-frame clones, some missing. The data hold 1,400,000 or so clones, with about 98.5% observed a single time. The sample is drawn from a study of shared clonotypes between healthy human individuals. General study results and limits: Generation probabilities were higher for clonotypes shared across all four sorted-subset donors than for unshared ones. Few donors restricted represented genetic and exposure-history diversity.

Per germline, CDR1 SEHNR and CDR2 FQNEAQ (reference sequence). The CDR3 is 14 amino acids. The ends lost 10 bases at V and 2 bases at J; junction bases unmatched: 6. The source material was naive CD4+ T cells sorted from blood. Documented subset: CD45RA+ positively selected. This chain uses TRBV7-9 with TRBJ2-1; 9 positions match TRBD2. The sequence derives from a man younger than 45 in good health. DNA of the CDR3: TGTGCCAATACCGGACTAGCGCCCTACAATGAGCAGTTCTTC. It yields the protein CANTGLAPYNEQFF. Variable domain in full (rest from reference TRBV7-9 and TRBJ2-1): DTGVSQNPRHKITKRGQNVTFRCDPISEHNRLYWYRQTLGQGPEFLTYFQNEAQLEKSRLLSDRFSAERPKGSFSTLEIQRTEQGDSAMYLCANTGLAPYNEQFFGPGTRLTVL.